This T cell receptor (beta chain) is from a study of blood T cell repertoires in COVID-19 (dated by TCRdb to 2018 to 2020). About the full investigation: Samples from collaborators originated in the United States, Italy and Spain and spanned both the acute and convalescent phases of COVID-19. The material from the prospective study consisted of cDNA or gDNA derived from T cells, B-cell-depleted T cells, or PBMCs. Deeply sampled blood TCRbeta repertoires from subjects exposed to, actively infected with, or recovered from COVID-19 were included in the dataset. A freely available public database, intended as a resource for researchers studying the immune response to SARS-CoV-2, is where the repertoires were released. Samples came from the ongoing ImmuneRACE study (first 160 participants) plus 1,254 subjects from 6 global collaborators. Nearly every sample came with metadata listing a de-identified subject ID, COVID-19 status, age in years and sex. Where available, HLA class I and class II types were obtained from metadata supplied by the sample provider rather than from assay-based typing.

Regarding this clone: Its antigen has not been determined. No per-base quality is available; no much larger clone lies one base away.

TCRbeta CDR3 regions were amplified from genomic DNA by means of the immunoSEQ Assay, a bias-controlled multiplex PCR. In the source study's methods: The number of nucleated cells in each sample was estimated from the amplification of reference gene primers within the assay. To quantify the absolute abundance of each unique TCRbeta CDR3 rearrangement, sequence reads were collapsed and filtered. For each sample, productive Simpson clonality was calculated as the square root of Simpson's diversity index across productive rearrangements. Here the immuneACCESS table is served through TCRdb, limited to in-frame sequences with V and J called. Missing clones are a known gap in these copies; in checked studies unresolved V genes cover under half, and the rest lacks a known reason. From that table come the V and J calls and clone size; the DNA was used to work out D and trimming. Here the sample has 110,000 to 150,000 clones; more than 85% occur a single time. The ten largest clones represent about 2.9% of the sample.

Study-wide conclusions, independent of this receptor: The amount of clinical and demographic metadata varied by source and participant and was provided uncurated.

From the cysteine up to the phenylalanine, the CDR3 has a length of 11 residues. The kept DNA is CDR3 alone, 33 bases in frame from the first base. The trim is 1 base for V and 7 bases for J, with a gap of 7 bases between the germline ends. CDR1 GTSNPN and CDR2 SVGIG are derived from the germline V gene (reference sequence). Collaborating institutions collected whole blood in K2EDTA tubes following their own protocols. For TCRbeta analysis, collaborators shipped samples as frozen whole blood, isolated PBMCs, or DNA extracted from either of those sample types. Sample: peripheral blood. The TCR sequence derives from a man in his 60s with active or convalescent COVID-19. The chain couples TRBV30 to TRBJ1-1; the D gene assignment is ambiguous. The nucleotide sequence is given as TGTGCCTGGAGTGCGCAGGTTGAAGCTTTCTTT. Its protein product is CAWSAQVEAFF.